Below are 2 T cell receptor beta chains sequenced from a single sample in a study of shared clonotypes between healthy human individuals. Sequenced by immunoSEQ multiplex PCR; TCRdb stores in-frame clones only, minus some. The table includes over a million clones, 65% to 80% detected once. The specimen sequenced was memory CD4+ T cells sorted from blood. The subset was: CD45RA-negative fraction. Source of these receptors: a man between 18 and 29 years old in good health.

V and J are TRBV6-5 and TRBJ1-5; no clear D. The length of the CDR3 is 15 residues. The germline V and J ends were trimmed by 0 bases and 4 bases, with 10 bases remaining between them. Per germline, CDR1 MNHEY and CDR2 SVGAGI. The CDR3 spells CASSYSLDENQPQHF. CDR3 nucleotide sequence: TGTGCCAGCAGTTACTCTTTGGACGAGAATCAGCCCCAGCATTTT.

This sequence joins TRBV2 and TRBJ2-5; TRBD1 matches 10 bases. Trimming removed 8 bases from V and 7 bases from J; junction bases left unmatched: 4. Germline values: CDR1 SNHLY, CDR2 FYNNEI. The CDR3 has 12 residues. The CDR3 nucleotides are TGTGCCAGCCGGGACAGGGGCCGGACCCAGTACTTC. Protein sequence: CASRDRGRTQYF.